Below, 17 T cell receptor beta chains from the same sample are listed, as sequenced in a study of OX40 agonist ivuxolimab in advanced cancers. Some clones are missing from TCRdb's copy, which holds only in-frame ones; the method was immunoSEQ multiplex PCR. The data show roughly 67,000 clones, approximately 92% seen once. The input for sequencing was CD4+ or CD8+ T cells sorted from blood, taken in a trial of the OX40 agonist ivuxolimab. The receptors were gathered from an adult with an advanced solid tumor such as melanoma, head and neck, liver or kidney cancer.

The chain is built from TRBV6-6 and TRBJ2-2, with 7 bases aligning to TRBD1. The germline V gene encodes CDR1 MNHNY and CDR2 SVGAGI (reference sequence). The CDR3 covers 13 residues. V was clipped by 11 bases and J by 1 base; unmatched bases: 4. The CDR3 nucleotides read TGTGCCTACGGGACAGAGAACACCGGGGAGCTGTTTTTT. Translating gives CAYGTENTGELFF.

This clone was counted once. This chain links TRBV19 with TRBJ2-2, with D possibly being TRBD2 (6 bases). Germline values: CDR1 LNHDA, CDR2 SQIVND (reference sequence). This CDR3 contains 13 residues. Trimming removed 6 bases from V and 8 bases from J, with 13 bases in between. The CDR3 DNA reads TGTGCCAGTAGAATGACTAGTGCAGGGGAGCTGTTTTTT. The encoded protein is CASRMTSAGELFF.

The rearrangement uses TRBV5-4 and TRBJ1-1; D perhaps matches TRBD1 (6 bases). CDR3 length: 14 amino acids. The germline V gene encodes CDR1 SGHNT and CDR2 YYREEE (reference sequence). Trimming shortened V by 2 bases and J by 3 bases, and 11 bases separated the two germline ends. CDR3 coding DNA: TGTGCCAGCAGCTTTAGAGGGGGGGACACTGAAGCTTTCTTT. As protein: CASSFRGGDTEAFF.

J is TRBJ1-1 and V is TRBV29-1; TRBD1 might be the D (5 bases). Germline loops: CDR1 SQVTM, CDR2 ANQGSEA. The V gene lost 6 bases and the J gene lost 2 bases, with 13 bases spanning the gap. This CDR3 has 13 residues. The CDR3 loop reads CSVGTVTNTEAFF. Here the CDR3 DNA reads TGCAGCGTCGGGACGGTCACTAACACTGAAGCTTTCTTT.

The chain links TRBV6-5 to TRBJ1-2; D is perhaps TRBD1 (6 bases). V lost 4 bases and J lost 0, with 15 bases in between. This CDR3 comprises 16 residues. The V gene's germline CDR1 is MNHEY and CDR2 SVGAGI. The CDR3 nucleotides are TGTGCCAGCAGTTTCCTGGAGACAGGTCCTAACTATGGCTACACCTTC. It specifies CASSFLETGPNYGYTF.

CDR3 in amino acids: CASTQAADTGELFF. CDR3 DNA: TGTGCCAGCACTCAAGCGGCCGACACCGGGGAGCTGTTTTTT. The chain is built from TRBV6-1 and TRBJ2-2; D might be TRBD2 (5 bases). The V end was cut by 7 bases, the J end by 3 bases, with 12 bases between. Germline V gives CDR1 MNHNS, CDR2 SASEGT. This CDR3 contains 14 residues.

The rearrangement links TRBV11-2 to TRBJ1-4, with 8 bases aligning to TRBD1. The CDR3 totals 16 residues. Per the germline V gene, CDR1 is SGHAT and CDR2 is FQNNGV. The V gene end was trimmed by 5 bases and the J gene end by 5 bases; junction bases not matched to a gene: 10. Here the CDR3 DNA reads TGTGCCAGCAGCCTTCAGAGTAGGGACAGGAATGAAAAACTGTTTTTT. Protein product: CASSLQSRDRNEKLFF. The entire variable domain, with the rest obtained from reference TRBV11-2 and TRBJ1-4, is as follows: EAGVAQSPRYKIIEKRQSVAFWCNPISGHATLYWYQQILGQGPKLLIQFQNNGVVDDSQLPKDRFSAERLKGVDSTLKIQPAKLEDSAVYLCASSLQSRDRNEKLFFGSGTQLSVL.

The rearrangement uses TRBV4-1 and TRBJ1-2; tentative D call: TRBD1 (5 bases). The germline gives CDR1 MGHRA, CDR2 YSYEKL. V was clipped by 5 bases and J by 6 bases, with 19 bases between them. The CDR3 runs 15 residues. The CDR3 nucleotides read TGCGCCAGCAGCTATTTTATGACGGGGGACGATGGCTACACCTTC. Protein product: CASSYFMTGDDGYTF.

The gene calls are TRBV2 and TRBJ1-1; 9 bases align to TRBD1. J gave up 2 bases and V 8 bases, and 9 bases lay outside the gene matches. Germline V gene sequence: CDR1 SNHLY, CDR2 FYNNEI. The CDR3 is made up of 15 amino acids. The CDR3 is CASRGGTGTNTEAFF. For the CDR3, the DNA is TGTGCCAGCCGGGGGGGGACAGGGACTAACACTGAAGCTTTCTTT.

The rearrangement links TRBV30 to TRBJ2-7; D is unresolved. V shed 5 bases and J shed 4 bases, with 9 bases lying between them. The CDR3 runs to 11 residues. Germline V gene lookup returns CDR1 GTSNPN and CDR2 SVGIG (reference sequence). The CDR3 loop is CAWGNMYEQYF. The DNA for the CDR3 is TGTGCCTGGGGGAACATGTACGAGCAGTACTTC.

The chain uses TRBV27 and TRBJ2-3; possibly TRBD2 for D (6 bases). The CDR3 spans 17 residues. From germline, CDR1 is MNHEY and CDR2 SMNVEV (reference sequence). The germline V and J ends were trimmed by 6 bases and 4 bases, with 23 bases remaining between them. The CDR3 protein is CASRLRGGSLFADTQYF. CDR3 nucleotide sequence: TGTGCCAGCAGGCTAAGGGGAGGATCGTTGTTCGCAGATACGCAGTATTTT.

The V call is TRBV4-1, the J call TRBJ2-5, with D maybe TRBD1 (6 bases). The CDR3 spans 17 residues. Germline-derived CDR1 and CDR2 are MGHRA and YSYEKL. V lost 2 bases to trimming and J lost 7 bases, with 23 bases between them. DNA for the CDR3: TGCGCCAGCAGCCAACCTCCCGGACAGTTAGGGGAAGCGACCCAGTACTTC. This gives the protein CASSQPPGQLGEATQYF.

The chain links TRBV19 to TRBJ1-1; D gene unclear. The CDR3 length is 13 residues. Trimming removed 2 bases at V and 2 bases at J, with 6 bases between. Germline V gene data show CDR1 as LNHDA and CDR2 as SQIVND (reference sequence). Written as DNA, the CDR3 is TGTGCCAGTAGTATATCCCCCAACACTGAAGCTTTCTTT. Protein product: CASSISPNTEAFF.

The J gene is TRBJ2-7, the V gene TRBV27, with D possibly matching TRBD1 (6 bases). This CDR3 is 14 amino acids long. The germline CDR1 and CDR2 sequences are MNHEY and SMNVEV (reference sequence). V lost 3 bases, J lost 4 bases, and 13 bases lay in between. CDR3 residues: CASSLSSGAYEQYF. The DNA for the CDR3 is TGTGCCAGCAGTTTGTCGTCAGGGGCTTACGAGCAGTACTTC.

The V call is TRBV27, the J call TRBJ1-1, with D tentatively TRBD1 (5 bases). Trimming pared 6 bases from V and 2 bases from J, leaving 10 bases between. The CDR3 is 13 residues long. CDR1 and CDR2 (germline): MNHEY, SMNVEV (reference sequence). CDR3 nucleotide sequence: TGTGCCAGCAGCCCCGACAGTAACACTGAAGCTTTCTTT. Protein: CASSPDSNTEAFF.

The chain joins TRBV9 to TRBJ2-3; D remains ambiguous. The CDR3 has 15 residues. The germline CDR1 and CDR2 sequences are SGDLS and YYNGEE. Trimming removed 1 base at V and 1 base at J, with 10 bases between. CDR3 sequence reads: CASSVSSARTDTQYF. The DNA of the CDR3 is TGTGCCAGCAGCGTATCCTCAGCCCGCACAGATACGCAGTATTTT.

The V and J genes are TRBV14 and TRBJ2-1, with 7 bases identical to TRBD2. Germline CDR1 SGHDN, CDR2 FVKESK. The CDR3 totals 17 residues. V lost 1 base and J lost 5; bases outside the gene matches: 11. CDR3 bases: TGTGCCAGCAGCCAAGTGATATGGCTAGCGGAACACAATGAGCAGTTCTTC. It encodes CASSQVIWLAEHNEQFF.